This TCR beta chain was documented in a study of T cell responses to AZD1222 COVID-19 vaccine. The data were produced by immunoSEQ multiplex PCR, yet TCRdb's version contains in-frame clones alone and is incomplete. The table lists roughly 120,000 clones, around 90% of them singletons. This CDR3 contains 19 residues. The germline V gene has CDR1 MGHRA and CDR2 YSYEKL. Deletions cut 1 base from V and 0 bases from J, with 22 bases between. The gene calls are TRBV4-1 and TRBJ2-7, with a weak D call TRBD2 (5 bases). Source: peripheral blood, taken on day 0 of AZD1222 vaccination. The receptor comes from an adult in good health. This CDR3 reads CASSQGGRGPLSSSYEQYF. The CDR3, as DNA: TGCGCCAGCAGCCAAGGGGGTCGGGGTCCCCTATCAAGCTCCTACGAGCAGTACTTC.